Presented here are 25 T cell receptor beta chains from one specimen sequenced in a study of blood T cell repertoires in COVID-19. Using immunoSEQ multiplex PCR, the repertoire was profiled, and TCRdb retains in-frame clones only, with some absent. The sample has roughly 150,000 clones; about 80% are singletons. The specimen was peripheral blood. The receptors originated from a man aged 60 to 69 with acute or convalescent COVID-19.

The chain links TRBV5-1 to TRBJ2-3, with TRBD1 matching over 9 bases. CDR1 is SGHRS and CDR2 is YFSETQ in the germline V gene. With V trimmed by 4 bases and J by 0 bases, 6 bases remained unmatched. This CDR3 has 16 residues. The CDR3 is CASSGRQGGSTDTQYF. The CDR3 nucleotides read TGCGCCAGCAGCGGGCGACAGGGGGGAAGCACAGATACGCAGTATTTT.

The rearrangement joins TRBV18 to TRBJ1-2; D might be TRBD1 (5 bases). Germline values: CDR1 KGHSH, CDR2 LQKENI. Trimming shortened V by 6 bases and J by 8 bases, and 10 bases separated the two germline ends. The CDR3 sequence is 11 residues long. The CDR3: CASSPGPGYTF. CDR3 in DNA: TGTGCCAGCTCCCCAGGGCCAGGCTACACCTTC.

V gene TRBV30 combines with J gene TRBJ1-3; TRBD1 is a possible D gene (5 bases). The CDR3 runs 15 residues. V was clipped by 2 bases and J by 4 bases, with 15 bases between them. Germline V gene data show CDR1 as GTSNPN and CDR2 as SVGIG (reference sequence). The DNA of the CDR3 is TGTGCCTGGAGTTCTAAGGGGCCGAAGGGAAACACCATATATTTT. It codes for CAWSSKGPKGNTIYF.

The rearrangement joins TRBV5-1 to TRBJ1-5; no definite D call. Germline loops: CDR1 SGHRS, CDR2 YFSETQ. Trimming shortened V by 5 bases and J by 3 bases, and 15 bases separated the two germline ends. The CDR3 covers 15 residues. This CDR3 is CASSLAGQVNQPQHF. CDR3 nucleotide sequence: TGCGCCAGCAGTCTGGCCGGCCAGGTCAATCAGCCCCAGCATTTT.

The chain uses TRBV4-3 and TRBJ2-1; D remains ambiguous. V dropped 1 base and J dropped 9 bases, with 10 bases sitting between them. CDR3 length equals 13 residues. Germline V CDR1 and CDR2: LGHNA, YSLEER. As DNA, the CDR3 is TGCGCCAGCAGCCAAGGCCTAGTCAGTGAGCAGTTCTTC. Protein: CASSQGLVSEQFF.

The V gene is TRBV10-3, the J gene TRBJ1-5; weak D call: TRBD1 (5 bases). With 2 bases removed from V and 3 bases from J, the gap between germline ends came to 8 bases. Germline V gene lookup returns CDR1 ENHRY and CDR2 SYGVKD. This CDR3 spans 14 amino acids. The CDR3 DNA sequence: TGTGCCATCAGTGAGGGCGGGACCAATCAGCCCCAGCATTTT. It encodes CAISEGGTNQPQHF.

This chain joins TRBV5-3 and TRBJ1-3; 8 nucleotides agree with TRBD1. TRBV5-3 is annotated as an ORF whose role is uncertain. The junction had 7 bases not matched to a gene; V was cut back by 0 bases and J by 2 bases. This CDR3 region has 17 residues. CDR3 region: CARSLVDRERTGNTIYF. The CDR3 bases are TGTGCCAGAAGCTTGGTGGACAGGGAAAGAACTGGAAACACCATATATTTT.

This clone appeared a single time. The rearrangement uses TRBV7-3 and TRBJ2-1; 11 nucleotides line up with TRBD2. CDR3 size: 16 residues. The junction had 5 bases not matched to a gene; V was cut back by 2 bases and J by 5 bases. The germline CDR1 and CDR2 sequences are SGHTA and FQGTGA. The CDR3 protein is CASSLRASGGNNEQFF. The DNA of the CDR3 is TGTGCCAGCAGCTTACGGGCTAGCGGGGGGAACAATGAGCAGTTCTTC. Filled out from reference TRBV7-3 and TRBJ2-1, the complete variable domain reads GAGVSQTPSNKVTEKGKYVELRCDPISGHTALYWYRQSLGQGPEFLIYFQGTGAADDSGLPNDRFFAVRPEGSVSTLKIQRTERGDSAVYLCASSLRASGGNNEQFFGPGTRLTVL.

The V call is TRBV7-9, the J call TRBJ1-4; no firm D call. Germline V gives CDR1 SEHNR, CDR2 FQNEAQ (reference sequence). The V gene lost 5 bases and the J gene lost 0 bases, with 10 bases spanning the gap. This CDR3 region has 15 residues. CDR3 sequence (DNA): TGTGCCAGCAGCCCACCGGGTACAACTAATGAAAAACTGTTTTTT. Its protein is CASSPPGTTNEKLFF.

The chain employs TRBV19 and TRBJ2-7; 12 bases align to TRBD1. This CDR3 is 15 amino acids long. Germline CDR1 reads LNHDA; CDR2 reads SQIVND (reference sequence). J lost 4 bases, V lost 4 bases, and 5 bases had no gene match. The CDR3 loop is CASSTGQGAFYEQYF. CDR3 in DNA: TGTGCCAGTAGTACGGGACAGGGGGCTTTTTACGAGCAGTACTTC.

Details on this clone: An end of the junction does not agree with germline; a read error may underlie this. The chain has TRBV7-7 and TRBJ2-3; 7 positions match TRBD2. Germline V gene data show CDR1 as SSHAT and CDR2 as FNYEAQ (reference sequence). This CDR3 region has 14 residues. The CDR3 is CASSFSGSTDTQYF. The CDR3, as DNA: TGTGCTAGCAGCTTTAGCGGGAGCACAGATACGCAGTATTTT.

The chain is built from TRBV2 and TRBJ1-1; tentatively, D is TRBD1 (5 bases). The CDR3 contains 11 residues. V lost 8 bases and J 5 bases, leaving 9 bases between the germline ends. Per germline, CDR1 SNHLY and CDR2 FYNNEI. The DNA of the CDR3 is TGTGCCAGCGGGGGGGTAACTGAAGCTTTCTTT. Translating it yields CASGGVTEAFF.

The rearrangement joins TRBV15 to TRBJ2-7; 8 bases are shared with TRBD1. In germline, CDR1 is LNHNV, CDR2 YYDKDF (reference sequence). The V and J ends lost 5 bases and 4 bases, in that order; junction bases with no gene match: 10. The CDR3 totals 15 residues. CDR3 nucleotides: TGTGCCACCAGCCATGCCCCACAGGGGGAATACGAGCAGTACTTC. Translating gives CATSHAPQGEYEQYF.

The rearrangement links TRBV7-2 to TRBJ1-6, with a possible D match to TRBD1 (6 bases). The V and J ends lost 5 bases and 3 bases respectively, with 17 bases between them. The CDR3 has 17 amino acids. Germline CDR1 SGHTA, CDR2 FQGNSA. The CDR3 DNA follows: TGTGCCAGCAGCACAGGTCAGGGGAGCGGCTATAATTCACCCCTCCACTTT. It translates to CASSTGQGSGYNSPLHF.

The V call is TRBV29-1, the J call TRBJ2-1; 7 positions match TRBD2. This CDR3 is 13 amino acids long. The germline V gene has CDR1 SQVTM and CDR2 ANQGSEA. The V segment lost 6 bases and the J segment 6 bases; nucleotides outside the gene matches: 8. The CDR3 DNA follows: TGCAGCGTCCCCGCGTGGGGGGGCAATGAGCAGTTCTTC. Amino acids: CSVPAWGGNEQFF.

The rearrangement links TRBV24-1 to TRBJ1-1; 7 bases line up with TRBD1. Germline V gene lookup returns CDR1 KGHDR and CDR2 SFDVKD. The CDR3 totals 15 residues. V gave up 6 bases and J gave up 5 bases; unmatched junction bases: 11. CDR3 residues: CATSSSRQGGTEAFF. DNA for the CDR3: TGTGCCACCAGTTCTTCTCGACAGGGAGGAACTGAAGCTTTCTTT.

The V gene is TRBV11-3, the J gene TRBJ2-1; D perhaps matches TRBD1 (5 bases). CDR1 and CDR2 (germline): SGHNT, YENEEA. The CDR3 extends over 15 amino acids. Trimming pared 2 bases from V and 4 bases from J, leaving 12 bases between. CDR3 in amino acids: CASSLNQGGYNEQFF. The CDR3 nucleotides read TGTGCCAGCAGCTTAAACCAGGGTGGTTACAATGAGCAGTTCTTC.

The rearrangement joins TRBV10-3 to TRBJ2-1, with D uncertain. Germline V lookup: CDR1 ENHRY, CDR2 SYGVKD. The V gene lost 2 bases and the J gene lost 6 bases, with 14 bases spanning the gap. This CDR3 has 15 residues. The CDR3 protein is CAISEAVRSGNEQFF. DNA for the CDR3: TGTGCCATCAGTGAGGCCGTCCGGTCTGGCAATGAGCAGTTCTTC.

A remark on this clone: Other DNA sequences from this sample encode an identical CDR3 as well. The chain carries TRBV12-3 or TRBV12-4 and TRBJ2-3, with D possibly being TRBD2 (5 bases). The ends were cut back, 5 bases at V and 4 bases at J, with 7 bases in the middle. The CDR3 totals 12 residues. The CDR3 loop is CASSPRADTQYF. DNA for the CDR3: TGTGCCAGCAGTCCGAGGGCAGATACGCAGTATTTT.

The chain combines TRBV19 with TRBJ2-1; TRBD1 is a possible D gene (6 bases). Germline V gene data show CDR1 as LNHDA and CDR2 as SQIVND (reference sequence). V lost 0 bases and J lost 4, with 10 bases in between. This CDR3 region has 15 residues. The CDR3 is CASSIEAGAYNEQFF. The CDR3, as DNA: TGTGCCAGTAGTATAGAGGCAGGGGCATACAATGAGCAGTTCTTC. The full variable domain, its missing parts supplied by reference TRBV19 and TRBJ2-1, is DGGITQSPKYLFRKEGQNVTLSCEQNLNHDAMYWYRQDPGQGLRLIYYSQIVNDFQKGDIAEGYSVSREKKESFPLTVTSAQKNPTAFYLCASSIEAGAYNEQFFGPGTRLTVL.

The chain is built from TRBV10-3 and TRBJ2-7, with TRBD1 matching 11 bases. This CDR3 spans 14 amino acids. Per the germline V gene, CDR1 is ENHRY and CDR2 is SYGVKD. Trimming at V came to 4 bases and at J to 6 bases, leaving 5 bases not matched to a gene. DNA for the CDR3: TGTGCCATCAGTGGTCGGACAGGGGGCCTCGAGCAGTACTTC. This gives the protein CAISGRTGGLEQYF.

This chain uses TRBV21-1 with TRBJ2-7; the D call of TRBD1 is as the table states it, not checked on the DNA. TRBV21-1 is listed as a pseudogene. There are 16 residues in the CDR3. CDR3 nucleotides: TGTGCCAGCAGCAACCCTCGTCGGAGCAGGGAATACGAGCAGTACTTC. It is translated as CASSNPRRSREYEQYF.

The rearrangement joins TRBV7-3 to TRBJ2-1; TRBD2 aligns across 10 bases. This CDR3 has 20 residues. Per germline, CDR1 SGHTA and CDR2 FQGTGA. After removal of 5 bases from V and 2 bases from J, the junction contained 18 bases not matched to a gene. The CDR3 DNA is TGTGCCAGCAGCGTCGCCCCGGGACTAGCGTTCCCAATAACCTACAATGAGCAGTTCTTC. As protein: CASSVAPGLAFPITYNEQFF.

This clone came up once. The chain recombines TRBV29-1 with TRBJ1-2; the D gene is possibly TRBD1 (6 bases). Germline CDR1 SQVTM, CDR2 ANQGSEA. V lost 7 bases and J 2 bases, leaving 11 bases between the germline ends. This CDR3 spans 12 amino acids. The CDR3 is CSALTGNYGYTF. The CDR3 nucleotides read TGCAGCGCCTTGACAGGAAACTATGGCTACACCTTC.

V is TRBV10-1 and J is TRBJ1-4; TRBD1 agrees at 10 bases. J was trimmed by 7 bases and V by 1 base; bases with no gene match: 9. CDR1 and CDR2 (germline): WNHNN, SYGVQD (reference sequence). The CDR3 spans 17 residues. CDR3 in DNA: TGCGCCAGCAGTGAGTGGGCTCCGGGACAGGGGTGTGAAAAACTGTTTTTT. Its translation: CASSEWAPGQGCEKLFF.